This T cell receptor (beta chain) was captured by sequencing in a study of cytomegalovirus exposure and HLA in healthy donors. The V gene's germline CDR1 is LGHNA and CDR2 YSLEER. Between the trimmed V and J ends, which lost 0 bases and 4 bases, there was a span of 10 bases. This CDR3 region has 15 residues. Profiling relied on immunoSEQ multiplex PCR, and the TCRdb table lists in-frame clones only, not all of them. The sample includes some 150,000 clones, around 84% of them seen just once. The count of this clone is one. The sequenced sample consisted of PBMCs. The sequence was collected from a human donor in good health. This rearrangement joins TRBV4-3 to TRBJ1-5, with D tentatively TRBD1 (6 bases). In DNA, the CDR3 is TGCGCCAGCAGCCAAGAGACAGGACGTAATCAGCCCCAGCATTTT. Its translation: CASSQETGRNQPQHF.